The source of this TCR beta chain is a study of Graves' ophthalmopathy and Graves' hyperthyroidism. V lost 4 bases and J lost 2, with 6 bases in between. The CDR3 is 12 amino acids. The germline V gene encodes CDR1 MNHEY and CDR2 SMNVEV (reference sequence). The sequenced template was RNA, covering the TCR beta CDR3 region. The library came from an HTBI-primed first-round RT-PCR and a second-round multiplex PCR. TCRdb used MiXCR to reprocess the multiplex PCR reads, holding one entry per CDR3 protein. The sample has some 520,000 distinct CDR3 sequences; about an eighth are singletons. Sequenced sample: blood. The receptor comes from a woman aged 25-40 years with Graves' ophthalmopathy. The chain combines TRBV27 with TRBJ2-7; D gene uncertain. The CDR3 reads CASSSKTYEQYF. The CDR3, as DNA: TGTGCCAGCAGTTCTAAGACCTACGAGCAGTACTTC.